Each of the 17 T cell receptor beta chains below was sequenced from the same sample in a study of blood T cell repertoires in COVID-19. Profiling relied on immunoSEQ multiplex PCR, and the TCRdb table lists in-frame clones only, not all of them. The top ten hold less than 15% of the sample, which has about 260,000 clones, 65% to 90% seen once. The sample comprised peripheral blood. The receptors derive from a human donor in a cohort sampled during active COVID-19.

The chain joins TRBV29-1 to TRBJ1-1; no clear D gene. The germline V gene encodes CDR1 SQVTM and CDR2 ANQGSEA. V was cut by 6 bases and J by 0 bases, with 5 bases left in between. This CDR3 contains 11 residues. The CDR3, as DNA: TGCAGCGTCGTAGTGAACACTGAAGCTTTCTTT. Its translation is CSVVVNTEAFF.

This clone was observed a single time. J is TRBJ2-1 and V is TRBV6-5; D is unclear. The germline V gene encodes CDR1 MNHEY and CDR2 SVGAGI. The ends were cut back, 5 bases at V and 7 bases at J, with 12 bases in the middle. The length of the CDR3 is 13 residues. The CDR3, as DNA: TGTGCCAGCAGTCTGCCGGGTCGTAATGAGCAGTTCTTC. The encoded protein is CASSLPGRNEQFF.

The J gene is TRBJ1-3, the V gene TRBV29-1, with 8 bases matching TRBD1. From germline, CDR1 is SQVTM and CDR2 ANQGSEA. The CDR3 is 13 amino acids. V trimming: 7 bases; J trimming: 4 bases; junction bases outside the gene matches: 6. The DNA of the CDR3 is TGCAGCGCCGCAGGGGGCAGGGGAAACACCATATATTTT. It codes for CSAAGGRGNTIYF.

This clone was seen just once. The chain has TRBV5-1 and TRBJ2-3; tentatively, D is TRBD2 (6 bases). Germline V gives CDR1 SGHRS, CDR2 YFSETQ. With 6 bases removed from V and 2 bases from J, the gap between germline ends came to 13 bases. The CDR3 totals 14 residues. CDR3 amino acids: CASKTGEITDTQYF. The CDR3 region has the DNA TGCGCCAGCAAGACGGGAGAGATCACAGATACGCAGTATTTT. Full variable domain (missing parts from reference TRBV5-1 and TRBJ2-3): KAGVTQTPRYLIKTRGQQVTLSCSPISGHRSVSWYQQTPGQGLQFLFEYFSETQRNKGNFPGRFSGRQFSNSRSEMNVSTLELGDSALYLCASKTGEITDTQYFGPGTRLTVL.

Only one count was recorded for this clone. The chain joins TRBV5-3 to TRBJ2-7; possible D gene TRBD2, 6 bases. TRBV5-3 is an ORF, and what it does is uncertain. This CDR3 has 14 residues. Trimming took 1 base from V and 9 from J, leaving 17 bases between them. The CDR3 DNA reads as TGTGCCAGAAGCTTGATTGGAGGGAATCGTCGGCAGTACTTC. Translated: CARSLIGGNRRQYF.

The chain employs TRBV9 and TRBJ1-2; 8 bases match TRBD1. The CDR3 has 14 residues. The V and J ends lost 5 bases and 4 bases, in that order; junction bases with no gene match: 7. The germline gives CDR1 SGDLS, CDR2 YYNGEE. CDR3 residues: CASRAPGTGYGYTF. CDR3 nucleotide sequence: TGTGCCAGCAGAGCGCCCGGGACAGGCTATGGCTACACCTTC.

The gene calls are TRBV7-8 and TRBJ2-7, with D possibly TRBD2 on 6 matching bases. Trimming pared 0 bases from V and 5 bases from J, leaving 17 bases between. Germline-derived CDR1 and CDR2 are SGHVS and FQNEAQ. The CDR3 length is 16 residues. CDR3 nucleotides: TGTGCCAGCAGCTTAGCCTCTCTTGGGGGGATCCACGAGCAGTACTTC. Translation: CASSLASLGGIHEQYF.

The chain joins TRBV19 to TRBJ1-1; tentative D call: TRBD1 (5 bases). From germline, CDR1 is LNHDA and CDR2 SQIVND (reference sequence). The CDR3 has 14 residues. The V end lost 4 bases, the J end lost 3 bases, and 12 bases lay between the germline ends. The CDR3 spells CASSSRVFDTEAFF. In nucleotides, the CDR3 is TGTGCCAGTAGTAGCAGGGTTTTTGACACTGAAGCTTTCTTT.

This clone was seen just once. This chain connects TRBV4-3 to TRBJ1-1, with D unclear. CDR3 length equals 17 residues. Trimming took off 6 bases at V and 1 base at J, with 21 bases between the two ends. CDR1 and CDR2 (germline): LGHNA, YSLEER. Written as DNA, the CDR3 is TGCGCCAGCAGGTCGGAACTGACACGCCAGCCGAACACTGAAGCTTTCTTT. This translates into CASRSELTRQPNTEAFF.

This rearrangement joins TRBV7-9 to TRBJ1-2; D unclear. This CDR3 has 16 amino acids. CDR1 and CDR2 (germline): SEHNR, FQNEAQ (reference sequence). Trimming took off 5 bases at V and 2 bases at J, with 18 bases between the two ends. The CDR3 region is CASSPEGGRGNYGYTF. The CDR3 DNA is TGTGCCAGCAGCCCCGAAGGCGGACGGGGAAACTATGGCTACACCTTC. The variable domain in full, with the rest retrieved from reference TRBV7-9 and TRBJ1-2, is DTGVSQNPRHKITKRGQNVTFRCDPISEHNRLYWYRQTLGQGPEFLTYFQNEAQLEKSRLLSDRFSAERPKGSFSTLEIQRTEQGDSAMYLCASSPEGGRGNYGYTFGSGTRLTVV.

This chain connects TRBV2 to TRBJ2-1; 10 positions agree with TRBD2. CDR3 length equals 15 residues. In germline, CDR1 is SNHLY, CDR2 FYNNEI. V lost 10 bases, J lost 4 bases, and 10 bases stayed unmatched. CDR3 DNA: TGTGCCACCAAAAGTGGGACTAGCGTATACAATGAGCAGTTCTTC. Translated: CATKSGTSVYNEQFF.

The chain links TRBV9 to TRBJ2-2; D is uncertain. Trimming took 4 bases from V and 6 from J, leaving 19 bases between them. Germline CDR1 reads SGDLS; CDR2 reads YYNGEE. This CDR3 contains 16 residues. CDR3 bases: TGTGCCAGCAGCCTGCGGCTCCTACCTTTAGCCGGGGAGCTGTTTTTT. It translates to CASSLRLLPLAGELFF.

The V gene is TRBV10-3, the J gene TRBJ1-4, with unresolved D. The CDR3 is 13 residues long. CDR1 is ENHRY and CDR2 is SYGVKD in the germline V gene. The V gene lost 10 bases and the J gene lost 6 bases, with 15 bases spanning the gap. CDR3 nucleotide sequence: TGTGCCACTAAGGAGAGCTCGGATGAAAAACTGTTTTTT. It specifies CATKESSDEKLFF.

This clone was seen only a few times. The chain is built from TRBV24-1 and TRBJ2-2; D may be TRBD2 (5 bases). Germline CDR1 reads KGHDR; CDR2 reads SFDVKD. CDR3 size: 13 residues. Trimming shortened V by 4 bases and J by 8 bases, and 10 bases separated the two germline ends. The CDR3 nucleotides are TGTGCCACCAGTGACCAACTAGGAGGGGAGCTGTTTTTT. Encoded protein: CATSDQLGGELFF.

This clone has only a few counts. The chain links TRBV11-2 to TRBJ2-7; 10 bases fit TRBD2. The CDR3 covers 15 residues. The V gene end was trimmed by 4 bases and the J gene end by 3 bases; junction bases not matched to a gene: 6. From germline, CDR1 is SGHAT and CDR2 FQNNGV. The chain's CDR3 is CASSSIAGGRYEQYF. The CDR3 DNA reads as TGTGCCAGCAGCTCCATAGCGGGAGGTCGCTACGAGCAGTACTTC.

The chain is built from TRBV11-2 and TRBJ2-3; D remains unclear. Germline values: CDR1 SGHAT, CDR2 FQNNGV. Trimming took off 1 base at V and 4 bases at J, with 3 bases between the two ends. The CDR3 is 12 residues long. The CDR3 spells CASSLAADTQYF. In DNA form, the CDR3 reads TGTGCCAGCAGCTTAGCTGCAGATACGCAGTATTTT. The full variable domain, its missing parts supplied by reference TRBV11-2 and TRBJ2-3, is EAGVAQSPRYKIIEKRQSVAFWCNPISGHATLYWYQQILGQGPKLLIQFQNNGVVDDSQLPKDRFSAERLKGVDSTLKIQPAKLEDSAVYLCASSLAADTQYFGPGTRLTVL.

This clone was observed a single time. This sequence joins TRBV5-6 and TRBJ2-7, with 9 positions matching TRBD2. This CDR3 comprises 15 residues. J lost 1 base, V lost 4 bases, and 6 bases had no gene match. Per germline, CDR1 SGHDT and CDR2 YYEEEE. The CDR3 DNA reads as TGTGCCAGCAGCCGGACTAGCGCTGAATCCTACGAGCAGTACTTC. Translating gives CASSRTSAESYEQYF.